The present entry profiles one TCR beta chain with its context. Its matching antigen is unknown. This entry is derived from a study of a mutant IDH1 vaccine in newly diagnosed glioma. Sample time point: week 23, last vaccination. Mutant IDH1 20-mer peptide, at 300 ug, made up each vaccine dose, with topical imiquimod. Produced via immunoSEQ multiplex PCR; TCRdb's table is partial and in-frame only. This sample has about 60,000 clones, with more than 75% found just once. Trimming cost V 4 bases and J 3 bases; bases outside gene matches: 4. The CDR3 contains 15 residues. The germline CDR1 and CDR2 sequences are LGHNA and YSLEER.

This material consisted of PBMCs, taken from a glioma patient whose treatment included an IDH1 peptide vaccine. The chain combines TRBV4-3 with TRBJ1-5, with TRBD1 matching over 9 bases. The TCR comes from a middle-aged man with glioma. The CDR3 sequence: CASSPRQGDNQPQHF. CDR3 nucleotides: TGCGCCAGCAGCCCTCGACAGGGGGACAATCAGCCCCAGCATTTT.